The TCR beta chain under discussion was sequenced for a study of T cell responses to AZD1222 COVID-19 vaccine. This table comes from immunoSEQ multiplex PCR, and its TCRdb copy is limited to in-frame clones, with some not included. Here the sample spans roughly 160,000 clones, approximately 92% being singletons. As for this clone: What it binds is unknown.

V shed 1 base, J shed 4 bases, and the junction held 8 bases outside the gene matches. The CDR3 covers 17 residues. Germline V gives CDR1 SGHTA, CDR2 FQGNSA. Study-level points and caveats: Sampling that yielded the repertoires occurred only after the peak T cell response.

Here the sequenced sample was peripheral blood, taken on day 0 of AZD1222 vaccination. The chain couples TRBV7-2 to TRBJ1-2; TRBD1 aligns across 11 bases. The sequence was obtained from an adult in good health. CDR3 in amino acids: CASSLGGTGGAVYGYTF. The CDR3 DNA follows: TGTGCCAGCAGCTTAGGAGGGACAGGGGGGGCTGTCTATGGCTACACCTTC.